Each of the 9 T cell receptor beta chains below was sequenced from the same sample in a study of beta chain features in type 1 diabetes. Study outcomes and limitations: TCRB CDR3 length was moderately but significantly reduced in all four CD4+ subsets of Type 1 diabetes patients.

The isolated RNA, all of it, was reverse transcribed, so expressed TCRB transcripts were what got sequenced. Method: immunoSEQ multiplex PCR; TCRdb's copy keeps in-frame clones and lacks some. This table holds under 250,000 clones, approximately 15% found once. These receptors have no known antigen. The sample was naive CD4+ T cells from blood. The receptor set was obtained from a man aged 25 to 45 with type 1 diabetes.

This chain joins TRBV16 and TRBJ1-3; 8 bases line up with TRBD1. CDR1 KGHSY and CDR2 FQNENV come from the germline V gene. This CDR3 contains 13 residues. Trimming took 4 bases from V and 8 from J; bases not matched to a gene: 4. This CDR3 is CASSRDRGDTIYF. The CDR3 DNA reads TGTGCCAGCAGCCGCGACAGGGGTGACACCATATATTTT.

The chain recombines TRBV6-4 with TRBJ2-2, with a possible D match to TRBD2 (6 bases). Germline loops: CDR1 MRHNA, CDR2 SNTAGT. The CDR3 is 17 residues long. The V end was cut by 0 bases, the J end by 2 bases, with 13 bases between. The DNA for the CDR3 is TGTGCCAGCAGTGACTCGGCGGCTAGCGTTAACACCGGGGAGCTGTTTTTT. Its translation: CASSDSAASVNTGELFF.

V is TRBV29-1 and J is TRBJ2-1; TRBD2 aligns across 12 bases. This CDR3 spans 14 amino acids. Germline V gene data show CDR1 as SQVTM and CDR2 as ANQGSEA. The ends lost 5 bases at V and 2 bases at J; junction bases unmatched: 1. The CDR3 sequence is CSVRTSGAYNEQFF. CDR3 bases: TGCAGCGTTAGGACTAGCGGGGCCTACAATGAGCAGTTCTTC.

The chain employs TRBV19 and TRBJ2-7, with a tentative D call TRBD1 (5 bases). V lost 2 bases and J 5 bases, leaving 7 bases between the germline ends. This CDR3 has 12 residues. Per germline, CDR1 LNHDA and CDR2 SQIVND (reference sequence). The CDR3 DNA is TGTGCCAGTAGTATACAGGGTCACGAGCAGTACTTC. This encodes CASSIQGHEQYF.

The V call is TRBV5-6, the J call TRBJ2-2; TRBD2 aligns across 10 bases. After removal of 3 bases from V and 5 bases from J, the junction contained 7 bases not matched to a gene. From germline, CDR1 is SGHDT and CDR2 YYEEEE. This CDR3 is built from 16 residues. The CDR3 DNA reads TGTGCCAGCAGCTCTTGGACTAGCGGTGAAACCGGGGAGCTGTTTTTT. Amino acids: CASSSWTSGETGELFF.

There are a few counts of this clone. The chain couples TRBV6-5 to TRBJ2-3, with 10 bases aligning to TRBD2. Germline CDR1 is MNHEY and CDR2 is SVGAGI. V gave up 7 bases and J gave up 3 bases; unmatched junction bases: 7. The CDR3 has 15 amino acids. The CDR3 sequence: CASMSASGGTDTQYF. The CDR3 coding sequence is TGTGCCAGCATGTCCGCTAGCGGGGGAACAGATACGCAGTATTTT.

The chain carries TRBV6-1 and TRBJ1-5; no clear D gene. This CDR3 contains 10 residues. The V end lost 1 base, the J end lost 12 bases, and 4 bases lay between the germline ends. Germline-derived CDR1 and CDR2 are MNHNS and SASEGT. The CDR3 loop reads CASSEGVQHF. Written as DNA, the CDR3 is TGTGCCAGCAGTGAAGGAGTCCAGCATTTT.

This clone was detected many times. V gene TRBV6-5 combines with J gene TRBJ1-2; D gene unclear. V was cut by 2 bases and J by 7 bases, with 14 bases left in between. Looked up from germline, CDR1 is MNHEY and CDR2 is SVGAGI. The length of the CDR3 is 14 residues. DNA of the CDR3: TGTGCCAGCAGTTACGATCCAGGAGGAATTGGCTACACCTTC. This codes for CASSYDPGGIGYTF.

There are a few counts of this clone. The chain employs TRBV18 and TRBJ2-3, with D perhaps matching TRBD1 (6 bases). The CDR3 has 13 residues. The V gene lost 8 bases and the J gene lost 1 base, with 10 bases spanning the gap. CDR1 is KGHSH and CDR2 is LQKENI in the germline V gene. CDR3 coding DNA: TGTGCCAGCCGAGAGGGGGGCACAGATACGCAGTATTTT. Amino acid sequence: CASREGGTDTQYF.